Listed below are T cell receptor beta chains from one sample, sequenced in a study of beta chain features in type 1 diabetes. Here immunoSEQ multiplex PCR was the method, and the copy in TCRdb shows in-frame clones only, minus some. The sample has about 740,000 clones; under 15% are singletons. Sample: naive CD4+ T cells from blood. The receptor source for this set is a man aged 18 to 35 with type 1 diabetes. CDR3s include the opening cysteine and the closing phenylalanine or tryptophan. The D gene is left open where the match is weak. Clone size, where shown, is once, few, many, or a class for clones that have expanded.

size: .; D: TRBD1; J: TRBJ1-2; length: 15; V: TRBV7-2; DNA: TGTGCCAGCAGCCCGTGGACAGGGGGAACGCGTGGCTACACCTTC; CDR3: CASSPWTGGTRGYTF
size: .; D: TRBD1; J: TRBJ2-5; length: 15; V: TRBV2; DNA: TGTGCCAGCAGCCGCGAGACAGGGAGCCAAGAGACCCAGTACTTC; CDR3: CASSRETGSQETQYF
size: few; D: TRBD2; J: TRBJ2-5; length: 14; V: TRBV27; DNA: TGTGCCAGCAGGACTAGCGGGGGTAGGGAGACCCAGTACTTC; CDR3: CASRTSGGRETQYF
size: .; D: .; J: TRBJ2-3; length: 17; V: TRBV7-9; DNA: TGTGCCAGCAGCCAAAGGGACCAGCGGACACACACAGATACGCAGTATTTT; CDR3: CASSQRDQRTHTDTQYF
size: .; D: TRBD1; J: TRBJ2-7; length: 14; V: TRBV29-1; DNA: TGCAGCGTCGCTCCGACAGGGTTCGCCTACGAGCAGTACTTC; CDR3: CSVAPTGFAYEQYF
size: few; D: .; J: TRBJ1-4; length: 14; V: TRBV5-6; DNA: TGTGCCAGCAGCGGTTATGCAACTAATGAAAAACTGTTTTTT; CDR3: CASSGYATNEKLFF
size: few; D: .; J: TRBJ2-7; length: 16; V: TRBV28; DNA: TGTGCCAGCAGTTTATTGGCGGCCGGGGTTGGCTACGAGCAGTACTTC; CDR3: CASSLLAAGVGYEQYF
size: few; D: .; J: TRBJ2-3; length: 13; V: TRBV2; DNA: TGTGCCAGCAGTGGACCGAGCACAGATACGCAGTATTTT; CDR3: CASSGPSTDTQYF
size: .; D: .; J: TRBJ2-3; length: 14; V: TRBV29-1; DNA: TGCAGCGTTGCTTTCGGTTCTAGCACAGATACGCAGTATTTT; CDR3: CSVAFGSSTDTQYF
size: few; D: .; J: TRBJ1-4; length: 13; V: TRBV4-1; DNA: TGCGCCAGCAGCCAGGGGGTAGTTGAAAAACTGTTTTTT; CDR3: CASSQGVVEKLFF
size: .; D: .; J: TRBJ2-5; length: 14; V: TRBV27; DNA: TGTGCCAGCAGTTTGACCAGGGGCCAAGAGACCCAGTACTTC; CDR3: CASSLTRGQETQYF
size: .; D: .; J: TRBJ1-5; length: 13; V: TRBV6-6; DNA: TGTGCCAGCAGTGACCGACCTAATCAGCCCCAGCATTTT; CDR3: CASSDRPNQPQHF
size: .; D: .; J: TRBJ1-1; length: 14; V: TRBV6-6; DNA: TGTGCCAGCAGTCGGCCAGATATATACACTGAAGCTTTCTTT; CDR3: CASSRPDIYTEAFF
size: .; D: .; J: TRBJ2-2; length: 12; V: TRBV19; DNA: TGTGCCAGTAGCCATTCAGCCGGGGAGCTGTTTTTT; CDR3: CASSHSAGELFF
size: .; D: .; J: TRBJ2-7; length: 13; V: TRBV6-1; DNA: TGTGCCAGCAGCTCCGACAGCCTCTACGAGCAGTACTTC; CDR3: CASSSDSLYEQYF
size: .; D: TRBD1; J: TRBJ2-3; length: 15; V: TRBV5-1; DNA: TGCGCCAGCAGCGGGGGACAGGGGTTTACAGATACGCAGTATTTT; CDR3: CASSGGQGFTDTQYF
size: few; D: .; J: TRBJ2-5; length: 14; V: TRBV7-2; DNA: TGTGCCAGCAGCTTTACGGCAGCCCAAGAGACCCAGTACTTC; CDR3: CASSFTAAQETQYF
size: .; D: TRBD1; J: TRBJ1-1; length: 13; V: TRBV11-1; DNA: TGTGCCAGCAGCTCGCAGGGGGCTCCTGAAGCTTTCTTT; CDR3: CASSSQGAPEAFF
size: .; D: TRBD1; J: TRBJ2-7; length: 13; V: TRBV27; DNA: TGTGCCAGCAGGAGGGGACAGTTCTACGAGCAGTACTTC; CDR3: CASRRGQFYEQYF
size: few; D: TRBD1; J: TRBJ2-7; length: 15; V: TRBV7-8; DNA: TGTGCCAGCAGCCTCAGACAGGGAGTAACCTACGAGCAGTACTTC; CDR3: CASSLRQGVTYEQYF
size: .; D: .; J: TRBJ2-4; length: 15; V: TRBV29-1; DNA: TGCAGCGTTGAAGATAGAGGGGCAGGGACGGGCATTCAGTACTTC; CDR3: CSVEDRGAGTGIQYF
size: .; D: .; J: TRBJ2-1; length: 14; V: TRBV10-1; DNA: TGCGCCAGCAGTGATGGGCAGGGGAAGAATGAGCAGTTCTTC; CDR3: CASSDGQGKNEQFF
size: few; D: .; J: TRBJ2-2; length: 12; V: TRBV7-8; DNA: TGTGCCAGCAGCTCCAACACCGGGGAGCTGTTTTTT; CDR3: CASSSNTGELFF
size: .; D: .; J: TRBJ2-7; length: 13; V: TRBV7-9; DNA: TGTGCCTCCGATTGGGGCGCGGGCCGGGCGCAGTACTTC; CDR3: CASDWGAGRAQYF
size: .; D: .; J: TRBJ1-1; length: 13; V: TRBV29-1; DNA: TGCAGCGTTGATGCAGGAGGGGGCACTGAAGCTTTCTTT; CDR3: CSVDAGGGTEAFF
size: few; D: .; J: TRBJ1-1; length: 13; V: TRBV7-3; DNA: TGTGCCAGCAGCGCAGGGACGGGTGGTGAAGCTTTCTTT; CDR3: CASSAGTGGEAFF
size: .; D: .; J: TRBJ2-3; length: 16; V: TRBV9; DNA: TGTGCCAGCAGCCCTAGCCCGGAGGGGGGGACAGATACGCAGTATTTT; CDR3: CASSPSPEGGTDTQYF
size: few; D: .; J: TRBJ1-6; length: 12; V: TRBV30; DNA: TGTGCCTGGAATCGTCTCAATTCACCCCTCCACTTT; CDR3: CAWNRLNSPLHF
size: .; D: TRBD1; J: TRBJ2-4; length: 14; V: TRBV2; DNA: TGTGCCAGCAGGGCACAGGGGGCCATAGACATTCAGTACTTC; CDR3: CASRAQGAIDIQYF
size: few; D: .; J: TRBJ2-3; length: 14; V: TRBV18; DNA: TGTGCCAGCTCACCTGCCCCATCGCCTGATACGCAGTATTTT; CDR3: CASSPAPSPDTQYF
size: .; D: .; J: TRBJ2-1; length: 13; V: TRBV7-9; DNA: TGTGCCAGCAGGGGGATACACACTGATGAGCAGTTCTTC; CDR3: CASRGIHTDEQFF
size: .; D: TRBD1; J: TRBJ1-2; length: 12; V: TRBV30; DNA: TGTGCCTGGAACCGGGACAGGGGGGGCTACACCTTC; CDR3: CAWNRDRGGYTF
size: .; D: .; J: TRBJ1-1; length: 15; V: TRBV6-5; DNA: TGTGCCAGCAGTTACTCGGGTATCCCGAGGACTGAAGCTTTCTTT; CDR3: CASSYSGIPRTEAFF
size: few; D: .; J: TRBJ2-6; length: 18; V: TRBV27; DNA: TGTGCCAGCCAGCTTGCTCCGGGACGGACCTCTGGGGCCAACGTCCTGACTTTC; CDR3: CASQLAPGRTSGANVLTF
size: .; D: .; J: TRBJ1-2; length: 12; V: TRBV7-3; DNA: TGTGCCAGCAGCTCGCAGGGAGTTGGCTACACCTTC; CDR3: CASSSQGVGYTF
size: few; D: .; J: TRBJ2-1; length: 11; V: TRBV2; DNA: TGTGCCAGCACAAAATACAATGAGCAGTTCTTC; CDR3: CASTKYNEQFF
size: .; D: TRBD1; J: TRBJ2-5; length: 16; V: TRBV10-3; DNA: TGTGCCATCAGTGAGTCTCAGGGGGCGCAGGGGGAGACCCAGTACTTC; CDR3: CAISESQGAQGETQYF
size: .; D: .; J: TRBJ1-1; length: 15; V: TRBV2; DNA: TGTGCCAGCAGTGAAGGAGGGCAGGGAAACACTGAAGCTTTCTTT; CDR3: CASSEGGQGNTEAFF
size: .; D: .; J: TRBJ1-1; length: 14; V: TRBV9; DNA: TGTGCCAGCAGCGTAGTGAGAGAAAACACTGAAGCTTTCTTT; CDR3: CASSVVRENTEAFF
size: .; D: .; J: TRBJ1-2; length: 14; V: TRBV13; DNA: TGTGCCAGCAGCTTAGGGGGGGTGCGGTATGGCTACACCTTC; CDR3: CASSLGGVRYGYTF
size: .; D: .; J: TRBJ1-1; length: 13; V: TRBV6-5; DNA: TGTGCCAGCAGTTTGACCCGGGGCACTGAAGCTTTCTTT; CDR3: CASSLTRGTEAFF
size: few; D: TRBD1; J: TRBJ2-3; length: 13; V: TRBV10-3; DNA: TGTGCCAACGGACAGGGGGGGCCAGATACGCAGTATTTT; CDR3: CANGQGGPDTQYF
size: .; D: TRBD2; J: TRBJ2-1; length: 18; V: TRBV7-8; DNA: TGTGCCAGCAGCTTAGAGACTAGCGGGGGGGTCTCCTACAATGAGCAGTTCTTC; CDR3: CASSLETSGGVSYNEQFF
size: .; D: .; J: TRBJ1-5; length: 13; V: TRBV28; DNA: TGTGCCAGCAGTTTAGGACGGGATCAGCCCCAGCATTTT; CDR3: CASSLGRDQPQHF
size: .; D: .; J: TRBJ1-2; length: 16; V: TRBV4-1; DNA: TGCGCCAGCAGCCTCTCCAGGGGTGAGGCTAGCTATGGCTACACCTTC; CDR3: CASSLSRGEASYGYTF
size: few; D: .; J: TRBJ2-2; length: 16; V: TRBV4-1; DNA: TGCGCCAGCAGCCCTTGGACCCTCAGCGACACCGGGGAGCTGTTTTTT; CDR3: CASSPWTLSDTGELFF
size: few; D: TRBD1; J: TRBJ2-1; length: 13; V: TRBV2; DNA: TGTGCCAGCACCACGACAGGGGGGAATGAGCAGTTCTTC; CDR3: CASTTTGGNEQFF
size: .; D: .; J: TRBJ2-7; length: 11; V: TRBV30; DNA: TGTGCCTGGAGTGTACCGGGACTTCTAACCTTC; CDR3: CAWSVPGLLTF
size: few; D: TRBD1; J: TRBJ2-1; length: 15; V: TRBV6-5; DNA: TGTGCCAGCAGTTACTCCGGGACAGGGGGCTATGAGCAGTTCTTC; CDR3: CASSYSGTGGYEQFF
size: few; D: .; J: TRBJ2-4; length: 15; V: TRBV6-1; DNA: TGTGCCAGCAGTGAAGGGCAGCTAGCCAAAAACATTCAGTACTTC; CDR3: CASSEGQLAKNIQYF
size: .; D: .; J: TRBJ1-1; length: 12; V: TRBV6-5; DNA: TGTGCCAGCAGTTACCAGAACACTGAAGCTTTCTTT; CDR3: CASSYQNTEAFF